What follows are 3 T cell receptor beta chains derived from one specimen sequenced in a study of blood T cell repertoires in COVID-19 (dated by TCRdb to about 2020). Library preparation employed the immunoSEQ multiplex PCR assay. In TCRdb, the immuneACCESS table is reduced to in-frame sequences with V and J assigned. These tables do not hold every clone; where another copy was compared, an unresolved V gene accounts for under half, and the others remain unexplained. The sample data list 300,000 to 350,000 clones, and 80% to 95% of these were observed just once. Roughly 7% of the sample is held by the ten biggest clonotypes. The material sequenced was peripheral blood. Receptors were obtained from a woman in her twenties or thirties with COVID-19, enrolled during active disease.

This chain links TRBV7-7 with TRBJ2-2; D is unresolved. Germline V gene sequence: CDR1 SSHAT, CDR2 FNYEAQ (reference sequence). The CDR3 totals 11 residues. CDR3 nucleotides: TGTGCTACTGTCACCCGCGGGGAGCTGTTTTTT. It encodes CATVTRGELFF.

The V and J genes are TRBV5-1 and TRBJ2-1; 8 bases are a match to TRBD2. Germline assignment: CDR1 SGHRS and CDR2 YFSETQ. V was clipped by 2 bases and J by 4 bases; unmatched bases: 5. The CDR3 runs 15 residues. CDR3 coding DNA: TGCGCCAGCAGCTTACTAGCGGAGAGGTACAATGAGCAGTTCTTC. Encoded protein: CASSLLAERYNEQFF.

The chain uses TRBV7-2 and TRBJ1-1; D is unresolved. The CDR3 runs to 13 residues. The germline V gene has CDR1 SGHTA and CDR2 FQGNSA. Trimming shortened V by 6 bases and J by 1 base, and 9 bases separated the two germline ends. The CDR3 sequence is CASRLDWNTEAFF. CDR3 sequence (DNA): TGTGCCAGCAGACTGGACTGGAACACTGAAGCTTTCTTT.